This TCR beta chain was recovered during a study of blood T cell repertoires in COVID-19. In the study overall: PBMCs, B-cell-depleted T cells, or T cells provided the cDNA or gDNA that made up the material.

Original methodology: Amplification from reference gene primers served as the basis for estimated nucleated cell counts. TCRdb's copy holds only in-frame clones and misses some; the assay was immunoSEQ multiplex PCR. The V and J calls and the clone size are those of that table, but D and trimming were determined from the DNA. This table holds approximately 120,000 clones, over 60% found once. In germline, CDR1 is SGHAT, CDR2 FQNNGV. With 4 bases removed from V and 9 bases from J, the gap between germline ends came to 19 bases. There are 15 residues in the CDR3. The chain recombines TRBV11-2 with TRBJ2-1; D might be TRBD2 (5 bases). Input material: peripheral blood. This TCR derives from a human donor in a cohort sampled during active or convalescent COVID-19. CDR3 protein: CASSSRGSGFTEQFF. CDR3 DNA: TGTGCCAGCAGCTCTCGGGGATCCGGCTTCACTGAGCAGTTCTTC.